Presented here are 18 T cell receptor beta chains from one specimen sequenced in a study of T cell changes during pregnancy in multiple sclerosis. The table came from immunoSEQ multiplex PCR; TCRdb's copy has only in-frame clones and leaves some out. The top ten clones hold less than 2% of a sample with roughly 40,000 clones, roughly 94% of them seen once. Sequencing used peripheral blood, obtained in the third trimester of pregnancy. The receptors were gathered from a female donor with multiple sclerosis, enrolled in a pregnancy study.

This chain links TRBV7-9 with TRBJ2-5; D possibly corresponds to TRBD1 (5 bases). V was cut by 1 base and J by 5 bases, with 11 bases left in between. The CDR3 runs to 14 residues. CDR1 and CDR2 from the germline V gene are SEHNR and FQNEAQ (reference sequence). The chain's CDR3 is CASSLVGAVETQYF. CDR3 sequence (DNA): TGTGCCAGCAGCTTAGTAGGGGCAGTGGAGACCCAGTACTTC.

The CDR3 protein is CASSYGGTEWTQYF. The CDR3 DNA reads TGTGCCAGCAGTTACGGAGGGACGGAATGGACGCAGTATTTT. V is TRBV6-5 and J is TRBJ2-3; D possibly corresponds to TRBD2 (6 bases). V was pared by 2 bases and J by 9 bases, with 15 bases between. From germline, CDR1 is MNHEY and CDR2 SVGAGI. CDR3 size: 14 residues.

This chain joins TRBV12-5 and TRBJ1-2, with D perhaps matching TRBD1 (5 bases). Germline V lookup: CDR1 LGHNT, CDR2 FRNRAP. CDR3 size: 13 residues. V was clipped by 3 bases and J by 5 bases, with 10 bases between them. The CDR3 reads CASGFSGEYGYTF. DNA for the CDR3: TGTGCTAGTGGTTTTTCGGGGGAATATGGCTACACCTTC.

The chain has TRBV6-4 and TRBJ2-1; 11 bases are a match to TRBD2. Unmatched junction bases numbered 8, after V lost 6 bases and J lost 1 base. The CDR3 sequence is 17 residues long. Per the germline V gene, CDR1 is MRHNA and CDR2 is SNTAGT. CDR3 sequence: CASRPTSGGMSYNEQFF. For the CDR3, the DNA is TGTGCCAGCAGGCCCACTAGCGGGGGCATGTCCTACAATGAGCAGTTCTTC.

V gene TRBV7-9 combines with J gene TRBJ2-3, with D possibly TRBD2 on 6 matching bases. The CDR3 covers 15 residues. Trimming removed 3 bases at V and 7 bases at J, with 17 bases between. Germline V gene data show CDR1 as SEHNR and CDR2 as FQNEAQ (reference sequence). CDR3 region: CASSFRGEAINTQYF. CDR3 nucleotide sequence: TGTGCCAGCAGCTTTCGCGGGGAGGCAATTAATACGCAGTATTTT.

Here the CDR3 reads CASSTGTDTQYF. CDR3 coding DNA: TGCGCCAGCAGCACGGGCACAGATACGCAGTATTTT. The chain combines TRBV5-1 with TRBJ2-3; D uncertain. CDR3 size: 12 residues. The V end lost 4 bases, the J end lost 1 base, and 4 bases lay between the germline ends. CDR1 and CDR2 from the germline V gene are SGHRS and YFSETQ.

This clone was found once. In DNA, the CDR3 is TGCGCCAGCAGCTTGGGCCGAGGGGAAGCGGGAGGGAGAAAGACCCAGTACTTC. Protein product: CASSLGRGEAGGRKTQYF. This chain connects TRBV5-1 to TRBJ2-5; 10 bases align to TRBD2. Germline CDR1 SGHRS, CDR2 YFSETQ. The CDR3 spans 18 residues. The V segment lost 0 bases and the J segment 6 bases; nucleotides outside the gene matches: 14.

The table lists this clone with a few counts. The rearrangement joins TRBV15 to TRBJ1-6; D not certain. CDR3 length: 16 amino acids. Trimming left V 3 bases short and J 8 bases short, with 17 bases between. The germline CDR1 and CDR2 sequences are LNHNV and YYDKDF (reference sequence). CDR3 DNA sequence: TGTGCCACCAGCAGGGACTCCCCTAGGGTCCATTCACCCCTCCACTTT. It codes for CATSRDSPRVHSPLHF.

In DNA form, the CDR3 reads TGCAGCGCCCACGCGAATTTAGAGACCCAGTACTTC. This encodes CSAHANLETQYF. V is TRBV29-1 and J is TRBJ2-5; D is undetermined. Germline assignment: CDR1 SQVTM and CDR2 ANQGSEA. V lost 7 bases to trimming and J lost 4 bases, with 13 bases between them. This CDR3 has 12 amino acids.

The chain carries TRBV7-3 and TRBJ2-2, with 8 bases identical to TRBD2. This CDR3 has 13 residues. In germline, CDR1 is SGHTA, CDR2 FQGTGA. CDR3 sequence (DNA): TGTGGTGGCCGGCTAGCGGGCACCGGGGAGCTGTTTTTT. Translating gives CGGRLAGTGELFF.

The CDR3 reads CASSQDWGDGLYEQYF. The CDR3 DNA is TGCGCCAGCAGCCAGGATTGGGGGGACGGACTCTACGAGCAGTACTTC. The gene calls are TRBV4-3 and TRBJ2-7; possibly TRBD2 for D (6 bases). V was clipped by 3 bases and J by 3 bases, with 18 bases between them. The CDR3 totals 16 residues. Looked up from germline, CDR1 is LGHNA and CDR2 is YSLEER.

The chain carries TRBV7-6 and TRBJ2-1; 7 bases line up with TRBD1. The V segment lost 2 bases and the J segment 6 bases; nucleotides outside the gene matches: 4. CDR1 SGHVS and CDR2 FNYEAQ come from the germline V gene. CDR3 length equals 14 residues. CDR3 sequence reads: CASSLLAGGNEQFF. CDR3 nucleotide sequence: TGTGCCAGCAGCTTATTGGCAGGGGGCAATGAGCAGTTCTTC.

V is TRBV27 and J is TRBJ2-2, with TRBD1 identical over 7 bases. The J segment lost 0 bases and the V segment lost 5 bases, leaving 12 bases of the junction unmatched. The CDR3 is made up of 18 amino acids. Germline CDR1 is MNHEY and CDR2 is SMNVEV (reference sequence). Here the CDR3 reads CASSEGAEGFPNTGELFF. The CDR3 DNA follows: TGTGCCAGCAGTGAGGGGGCAGAAGGTTTTCCGAACACCGGGGAGCTGTTTTTT.

Comments on this clone: Germline is not matched at one junction end, which may reflect a read error. The chain links TRBV11-2 to TRBJ2-1, with TRBD2 matching 9 bases. CDR3 size: 20 residues. The germline V gene encodes CDR1 SGHAT and CDR2 FQNNGV. CDR3 protein: CASSVDGQRGAGSSYNEQFF. CDR3 DNA: TGTGCCAGCAGCGTAGACGGGCAGCGGGGGGCGGGGAGCTCCTACAATGAGCAGTTCTTC. Full variable domain (missing parts from reference TRBV11-2 and TRBJ2-1): EAGVAQSPRYKIIEKRQSVAFWCNPISGHATLYWYQQILGQGPKLLIQFQNNGVVDDSQLPKDRFSAERLKGVDSTLKIQPAKLEDSAVYLCASSVDGQRGAGSSYNEQFFGPGTRLTVL.

J is TRBJ1-1 and V is TRBV6-6; D unclear. Trimming pared 7 bases from V and 1 base from J, leaving 7 bases between. Germline V lookup: CDR1 MNHNY, CDR2 SVGAGI (reference sequence). The CDR3 spans 12 residues. The CDR3 region is CASKGGNTEAFF. In DNA form, the CDR3 reads TGTGCCAGCAAGGGAGGGAACACTGAAGCTTTCTTT.

The chain recombines TRBV7-9 with TRBJ2-3; the match to TRBD2 covers 14 bases. J gave up 2 bases and V 4 bases, and 8 bases lay outside the gene matches. Germline V gene lookup returns CDR1 SEHNR and CDR2 FQNEAQ (reference sequence). The CDR3 covers 18 residues. The CDR3 region has the DNA TGTGCCAGCAGCTCGGGACTAGCGGGAGTTCGGCACACAGATACGCAGTATTTT. Its protein is CASSSGLAGVRHTDTQYF. The complete variable domain, with remaining parts taken from reference TRBV7-9 and TRBJ2-3, reads DTGVSQNPRHKITKRGQNVTFRCDPISEHNRLYWYRQTLGQGPEFLTYFQNEAQLEKSRLLSDRFSAERPKGSFSTLEIQRTEQGDSAMYLCASSSGLAGVRHTDTQYFGPGTRLTVL.

The J gene is TRBJ1-2, the V gene TRBV28; weak D call: TRBD1 (5 bases). V shed 2 bases and J shed 3 bases, with 13 bases lying between them. The CDR3 consists of 15 residues. Germline V lookup: CDR1 MDHEN, CDR2 SYDVKM. The CDR3 here is CASSLISGKDYGYTF. CDR3 DNA sequence: TGTGCCAGCAGTTTAATTTCAGGGAAGGACTATGGCTACACCTTC.

This rearrangement joins TRBV7-8 to TRBJ1-1; a possible D gene is TRBD1 (5 bases). Trimming took off 1 base at V and 2 bases at J, with 11 bases between the two ends. Per germline, CDR1 SGHVS and CDR2 FQNEAQ. The CDR3 sequence is 15 residues long. The CDR3 region has the DNA TGTGCCAGCAGCTTAGTCCCAGGGATAAACACTGAAGCTTTCTTT. Protein: CASSLVPGINTEAFF.